This TCR beta chain was identified in a study of cytomegalovirus exposure and HLA in healthy donors. The V end was cut by 0 bases, the J end by 3 bases, with 7 bases between. Germline V gene sequence: CDR1 SGHRS, CDR2 YFSETQ. The CDR3 runs to 13 residues. 13 Jbeta primers and 60 Vbeta primers were used for the PCR. Original processing methods: A later analysis counted roughly 74 million unique TCR beta chains, around 11 million shared. Sequencing used immunoSEQ multiplex PCR; TCRdb keeps in-frame clones, though not all of them. The DNA was the basis for D and trimming; V, J and clone size are from that table. The sample's table shows around 70,000 clones. A remark on this clone: What it binds is not known.

General study results and limits: Excluded were some V segments that proved indistinguishable, including TRBV6-2 and TRBV6-3. Most likely, a cluster of highly shared sequence variants arose as a sequencing artifact. An analysis done earlier found most TCR beta V segments productive about 87% or about 30% of the time.

The sequenced sample was PBMCs. This clonotype originated in a boy aged 10-17 years in good health and CMV-seronegative. The chain recombines TRBV5-1 with TRBJ2-7, with D unclear. This CDR3 is CASSLEHVYEQYF. The CDR3 nucleotides are TGCGCCAGCAGCTTGGAACACGTCTACGAGCAGTACTTC.